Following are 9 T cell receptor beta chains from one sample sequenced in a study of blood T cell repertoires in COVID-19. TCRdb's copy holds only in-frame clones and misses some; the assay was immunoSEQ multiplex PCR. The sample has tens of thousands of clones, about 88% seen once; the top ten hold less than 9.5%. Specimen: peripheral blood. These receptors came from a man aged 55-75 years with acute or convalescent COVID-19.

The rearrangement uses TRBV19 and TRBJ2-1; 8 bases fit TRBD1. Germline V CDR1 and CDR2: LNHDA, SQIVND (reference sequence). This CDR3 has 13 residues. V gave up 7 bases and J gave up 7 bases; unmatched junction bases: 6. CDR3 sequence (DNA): TGTGCCAGTACTAGGACAGGGAGGAATGAGCAGTTCTTC. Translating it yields CASTRTGRNEQFF.

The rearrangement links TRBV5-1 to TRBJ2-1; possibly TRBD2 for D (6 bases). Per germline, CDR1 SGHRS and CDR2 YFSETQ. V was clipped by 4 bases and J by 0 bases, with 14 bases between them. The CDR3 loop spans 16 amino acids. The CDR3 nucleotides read TGCGCCAGCAGCGGCGGAGGGCTTAGCTCCTACAATGAGCAGTTCTTC. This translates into CASSGGGLSSYNEQFF.

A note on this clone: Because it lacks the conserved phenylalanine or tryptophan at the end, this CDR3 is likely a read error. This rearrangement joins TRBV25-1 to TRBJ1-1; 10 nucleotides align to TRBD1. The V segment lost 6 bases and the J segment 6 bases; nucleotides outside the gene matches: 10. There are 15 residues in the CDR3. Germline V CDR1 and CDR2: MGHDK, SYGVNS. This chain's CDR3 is CASRERTGGFAEAFS. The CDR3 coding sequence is TGTGCCAGCAGGGAAAGGACAGGGGGATTCGCTGAAGCTTTCTCT.

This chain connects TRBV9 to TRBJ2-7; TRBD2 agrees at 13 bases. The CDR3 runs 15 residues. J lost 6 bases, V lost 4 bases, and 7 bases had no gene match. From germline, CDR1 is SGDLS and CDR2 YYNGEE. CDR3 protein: CASSFTSGGAGEQYF. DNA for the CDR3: TGTGCCAGCAGCTTTACTAGCGGGGGGGCCGGCGAGCAGTACTTC.

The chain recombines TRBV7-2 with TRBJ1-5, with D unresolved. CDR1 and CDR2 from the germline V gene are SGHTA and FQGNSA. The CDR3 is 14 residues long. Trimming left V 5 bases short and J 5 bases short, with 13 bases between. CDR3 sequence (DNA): TGTGCCAGCAGCGCTCCCGGGGTGTATCAGCCCCAGCATTTT. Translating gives CASSAPGVYQPQHF.

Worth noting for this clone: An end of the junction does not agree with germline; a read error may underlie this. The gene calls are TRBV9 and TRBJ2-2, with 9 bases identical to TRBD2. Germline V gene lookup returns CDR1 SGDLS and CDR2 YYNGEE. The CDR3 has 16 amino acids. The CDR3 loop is CASRVGLASNTGELFF. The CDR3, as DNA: TGTGCCAGCAGAGTAGGACTAGCGTCAAACACCGGGGAGCTGTTTTTT.

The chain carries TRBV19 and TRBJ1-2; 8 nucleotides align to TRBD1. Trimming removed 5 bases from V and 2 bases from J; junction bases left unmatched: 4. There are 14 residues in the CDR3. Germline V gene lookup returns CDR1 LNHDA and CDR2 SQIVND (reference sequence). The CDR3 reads CASSEDRVNYGYTF. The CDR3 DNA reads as TGTGCCAGTAGTGAGGACAGGGTGAACTATGGCTACACCTTC.

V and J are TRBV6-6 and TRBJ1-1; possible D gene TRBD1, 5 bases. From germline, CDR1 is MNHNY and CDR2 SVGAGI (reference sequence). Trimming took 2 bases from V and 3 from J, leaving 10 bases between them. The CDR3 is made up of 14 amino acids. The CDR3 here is CASSYRGLDTEAFF. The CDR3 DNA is TGTGCCAGCAGTTACCGGGGACTAGACACTGAAGCTTTCTTT.

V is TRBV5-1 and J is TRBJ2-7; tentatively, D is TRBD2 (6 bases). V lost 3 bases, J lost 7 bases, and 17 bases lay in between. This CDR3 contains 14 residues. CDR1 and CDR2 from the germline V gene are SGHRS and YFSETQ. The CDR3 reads CASSSPRGLMEQYF. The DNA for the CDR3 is TGCGCCAGCAGCTCCCCCCGGGGACTTATGGAGCAGTACTTC.